This T cell receptor beta chain was recorded in a study of shared clonotypes between healthy human individuals. Study-level information: CD4 naive and CD4 memory each took three plates per donor, while CD8 naive took two and CD8 memory one.

Looked up from germline, CDR1 is KGHSH and CDR2 is LQKENI. The V end was cut by 1 base, the J end by 1 base, with 10 bases between. The CDR3 is 15 residues long. In regard to this clone: What it binds is unknown.

The table came from immunoSEQ multiplex PCR; TCRdb's copy has only in-frame clones and leaves some out. The profile shows roughly 530,000 clones, about 96% of them singletons. Study-wide results and caveats: Compared with memory subsets, naive subsets generally had larger estimated richness.

This chain uses TRBV18 with TRBJ1-1; TRBD1 might be the D (6 bases). The TCR originated in a woman under 40 in good health. The sequencing input was naive CD4+ T cells sorted from blood. Subset noted: CD45RA+ positively selected. CDR3 loop: CASSPQAGENTEAFF. CDR3 DNA sequence: TGTGCCAGCTCACCACAGGCAGGGGAGAACACTGAAGCTTTCTTT. Supplemented by reference TRBV18 and TRBJ1-1, the full variable domain reads NAGVMQNPRHLVRRRGQEARLRCSPMKGHSHVYWYRQLPEEGLKFMVYLQKENIIDESGMPKERFSAEFPKEGPSILRIQQVVRGDSAAYFCASSPQAGENTEAFFGQGTRLTVV.